This T cell receptor (beta chain) came from a study of response to subunit inactivated influenza vaccine. Concerning this clonotype itself: The antigen is undetermined.

This CDR3 is built from 11 residues. V lost 1 base to trimming and J lost 10 bases; unmatched junction nucleotides: 4. Germline-derived CDR1 and CDR2 are SQVTM and ANQGSEA. General study findings and limits: The authors proposed limited new T cell recruitment per seasonal influenza vaccination.

MiXCR was run by TCRdb on the RT-PCR reads, yielding one entry per CDR3 protein. The table has 550,000 to 650,000 distinct CDR3 sequences, 12% seen once. The V call is TRBV29-1, the J call TRBJ2-7, with 7 bases lining up with TRBD2. The clonotype was recovered from a man aged 45-60 years who received an inactivated influenza vaccine. Material: PBMCs from blood, obtained on the day of vaccination. The DNA for the CDR3 is TGCAGCGTTGAAGGGACTAGTGAACAGTACTTC. Translated: CSVEGTSEQYF.